The subject of this entry is one T cell receptor (beta chain). Its antigen remains unidentified. The data are from a study of CXCR3-negative and CXCR3-positive naive CD8 T cells. For the study at large: Roughly 140 million TRB reads in total, about 1.5 +/- 0.3 million per library.

General study points: The study found comparably high diversity in both naive subsets and much lower diversity in memory CD8+ cells. Naive CXCR3-negative and CXCR3-positive cells had similar TRBV-TRBJ usage; memory differed. TRB CDR3s were more hydrophobic in CXCR3-positive than in CXCR3-negative naive cells.

5' RACE with UMI labels generated the TRB cDNA libraries. TCRdb reworked the 5' RACE reads into one entry per CDR3 protein, no DNA. The sample totals roughly 130,000 distinct CDR3 sequences. Triplicate sorts of under 350,000 cells per CD8+ subset. The CDR3 is made up of 13 amino acids. CDR1 is WNHNN, CDR2 SYGVQD, per germline (reference sequence). The V call is TRBV10-1, the J call TRBJ2-5; TCRdb reports TRBD2, a call that lacks DNA to check it against. The TCR originated in a human donor in good health. Some clones in this sample may be carry-over from other donors' samples. Sequencing was performed on naive CXCR3+ CD8+ T cells from blood. Subset described: CD45RO-CCR7+CD27+CD95- naive CD8+ T cells expressing CXCR3 (TNR3+). This CDR3 reads CASRLAGQETQYF.